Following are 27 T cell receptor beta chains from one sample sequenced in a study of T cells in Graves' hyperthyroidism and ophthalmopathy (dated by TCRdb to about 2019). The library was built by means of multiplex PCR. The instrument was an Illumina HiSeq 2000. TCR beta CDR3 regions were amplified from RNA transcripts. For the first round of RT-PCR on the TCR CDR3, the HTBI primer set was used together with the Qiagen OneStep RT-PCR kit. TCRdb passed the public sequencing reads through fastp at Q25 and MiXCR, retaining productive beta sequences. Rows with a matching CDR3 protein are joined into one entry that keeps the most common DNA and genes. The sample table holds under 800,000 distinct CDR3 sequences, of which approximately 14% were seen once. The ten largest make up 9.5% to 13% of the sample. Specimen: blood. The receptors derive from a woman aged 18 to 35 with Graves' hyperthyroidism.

The CDR3 DNA reads TGCAGCGTTGTGGCGGGGTATGGGATAAACAATGAGCAGTTCTTC. Its translation is CSVVAGYGINNEQFF. The chain recombines TRBV29-1 with TRBJ2-1, with D perhaps TRBD2 (6 bases). The CDR3 covers 15 residues. V lost 4 bases to trimming and J lost 5 bases, with 18 bases between them. The germline gives CDR1 SQVTM, CDR2 ANQGSEA.

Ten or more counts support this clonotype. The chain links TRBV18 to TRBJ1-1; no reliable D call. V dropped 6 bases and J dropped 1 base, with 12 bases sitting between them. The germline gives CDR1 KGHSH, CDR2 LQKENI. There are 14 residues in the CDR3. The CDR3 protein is CASSLLQQNTEAFF. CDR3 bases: TGTGCCAGCTCCTTATTACAGCAGAACACTGAAGCTTTCTTT.

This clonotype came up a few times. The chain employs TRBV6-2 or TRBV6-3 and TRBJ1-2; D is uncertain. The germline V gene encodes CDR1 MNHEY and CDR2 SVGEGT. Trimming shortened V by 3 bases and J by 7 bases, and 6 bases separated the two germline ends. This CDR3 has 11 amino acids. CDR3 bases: TGTGCCAGCAGTTATAGCCGTGGCTACACCTTC. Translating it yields CASSYSRGYTF.

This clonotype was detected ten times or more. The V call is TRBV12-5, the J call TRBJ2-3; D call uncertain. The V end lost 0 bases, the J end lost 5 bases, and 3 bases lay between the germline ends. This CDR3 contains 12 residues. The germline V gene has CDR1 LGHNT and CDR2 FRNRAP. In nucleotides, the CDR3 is TGTGCTAGTGGTTTGGTAGAAGATACGCAGTATTTT. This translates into CASGLVEDTQYF.

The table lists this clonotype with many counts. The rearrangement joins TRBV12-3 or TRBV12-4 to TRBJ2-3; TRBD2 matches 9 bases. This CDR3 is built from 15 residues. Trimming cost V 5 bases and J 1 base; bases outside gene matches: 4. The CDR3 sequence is CASSILAGGTDTQYF. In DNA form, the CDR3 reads TGTGCCAGCAGTATTTTAGCGGGAGGCACAGATACGCAGTATTTT.

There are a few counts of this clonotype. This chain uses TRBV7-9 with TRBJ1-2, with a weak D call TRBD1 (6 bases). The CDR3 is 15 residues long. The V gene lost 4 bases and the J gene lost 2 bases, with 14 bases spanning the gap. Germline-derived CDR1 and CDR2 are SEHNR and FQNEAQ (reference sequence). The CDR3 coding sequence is TGTGCCAGCAGCTCTCCGGGGGCCATCAACTATGGCTACACCTTC. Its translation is CASSSPGAINYGYTF.

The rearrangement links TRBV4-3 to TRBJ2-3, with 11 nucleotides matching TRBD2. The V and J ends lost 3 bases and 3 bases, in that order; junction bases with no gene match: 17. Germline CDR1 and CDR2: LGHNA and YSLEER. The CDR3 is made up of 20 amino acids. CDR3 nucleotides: TGCGCCAGCAGCCAGGTGGGGATTAGCGGGAGGGCGAGGAGGACAGATACGCAGTATTTT. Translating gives CASSQVGISGRARRTDTQYF.

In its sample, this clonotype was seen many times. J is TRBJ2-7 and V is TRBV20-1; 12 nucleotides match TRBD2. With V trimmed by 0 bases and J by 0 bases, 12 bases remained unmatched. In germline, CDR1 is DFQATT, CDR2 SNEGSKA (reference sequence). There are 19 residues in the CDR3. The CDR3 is CSARDEARGLAGYSYEQYF. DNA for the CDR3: TGCAGTGCTAGAGATGAGGCCAGGGGACTAGCGGGTTACTCCTACGAGCAGTACTTC.

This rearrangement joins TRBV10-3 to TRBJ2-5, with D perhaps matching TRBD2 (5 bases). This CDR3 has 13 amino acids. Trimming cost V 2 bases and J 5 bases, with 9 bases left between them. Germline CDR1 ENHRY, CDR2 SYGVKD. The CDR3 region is CAISEPPGETQYF. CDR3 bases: TGTGCCATCAGTGAGCCCCCGGGGGAGACCCAGTACTTC.

CDR3 sequence (DNA): TGTGCCAGCAGCTTCCGGACTAGCGGGAGGTTCTACAATGAGCAGTTCTTC. It codes for CASSFRTSGRFYNEQFF. The V gene is TRBV7-2, the J gene TRBJ2-1, with TRBD2 matching over 14 bases. The CDR3 consists of 17 residues. Germline lookup yields CDR1 SGHTA and CDR2 FQGNSA. Losses at the gene ends were 3 bases for V and 3 bases for J; bases not matched to a gene: 4.

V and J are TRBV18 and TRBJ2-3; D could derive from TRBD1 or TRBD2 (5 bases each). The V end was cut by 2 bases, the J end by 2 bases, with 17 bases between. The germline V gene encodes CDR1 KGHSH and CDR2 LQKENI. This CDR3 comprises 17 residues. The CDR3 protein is CASSPTSSWDVTDTQYF. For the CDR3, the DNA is TGTGCCAGCTCACCAACGAGTTCATGGGACGTCACAGATACGCAGTATTTT. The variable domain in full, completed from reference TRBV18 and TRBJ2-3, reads NAGVMQNPRHLVRRRGQEARLRCSPMKGHSHVYWYRQLPEEGLKFMVYLQKENIIDESGMPKERFSAEFPKEGPSILRIQQVVRGDSAAYFCASSPTSSWDVTDTQYFGPGTRLTVL.

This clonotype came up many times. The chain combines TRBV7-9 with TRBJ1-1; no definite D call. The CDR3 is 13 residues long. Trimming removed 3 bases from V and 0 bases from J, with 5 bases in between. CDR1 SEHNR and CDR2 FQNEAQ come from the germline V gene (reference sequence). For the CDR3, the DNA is TGTGCCAGCAGCTTCGGTCTGAACACTGAAGCTTTCTTT. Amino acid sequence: CASSFGLNTEAFF.

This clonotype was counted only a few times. The CDR3 region is CASSSRDRGKNEQYF. The CDR3, as DNA: TGTGCCAGCAGTTCCCGGGACAGGGGGAAAAACGAGCAGTACTTC. The chain recombines TRBV12-3 or TRBV12-4 with TRBJ2-7, with TRBD1 identical over 11 bases. This CDR3 has 15 residues. After removal of 4 bases from V and 5 bases from J, the junction contained 7 bases not matched to a gene.

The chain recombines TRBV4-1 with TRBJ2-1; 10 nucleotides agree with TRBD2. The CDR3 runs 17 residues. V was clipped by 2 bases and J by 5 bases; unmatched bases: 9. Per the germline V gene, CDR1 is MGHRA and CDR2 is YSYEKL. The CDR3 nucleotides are TGCGCCAGCAGCCAATTCTACTCGGGACTAGCGAACAATGAGCAGTTCTTC. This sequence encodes CASSQFYSGLANNEQFF.

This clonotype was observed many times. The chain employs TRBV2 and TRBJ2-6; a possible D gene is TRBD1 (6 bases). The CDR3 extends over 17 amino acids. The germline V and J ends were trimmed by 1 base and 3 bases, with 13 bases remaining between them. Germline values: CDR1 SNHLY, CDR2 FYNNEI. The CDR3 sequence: CASSEGTGTFGANVLTF. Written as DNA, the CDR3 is TGTGCCAGCAGTGAAGGAACAGGGACCTTTGGGGCCAACGTCCTGACTTTC.

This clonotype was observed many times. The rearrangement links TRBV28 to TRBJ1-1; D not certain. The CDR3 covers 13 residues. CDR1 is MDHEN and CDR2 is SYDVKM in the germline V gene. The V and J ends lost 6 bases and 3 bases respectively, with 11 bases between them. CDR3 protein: CASRASWDTEAFF. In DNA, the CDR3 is TGTGCCAGCAGAGCGAGCTGGGACACTGAAGCTTTCTTT.

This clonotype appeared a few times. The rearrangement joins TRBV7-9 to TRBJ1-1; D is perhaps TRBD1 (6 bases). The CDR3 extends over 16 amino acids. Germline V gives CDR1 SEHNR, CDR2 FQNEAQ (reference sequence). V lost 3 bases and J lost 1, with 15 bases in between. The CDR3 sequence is CASSLPRGLANTEAFF. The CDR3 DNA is TGTGCCAGCAGCTTGCCCAGGGGTCTCGCGAACACTGAAGCTTTCTTT.

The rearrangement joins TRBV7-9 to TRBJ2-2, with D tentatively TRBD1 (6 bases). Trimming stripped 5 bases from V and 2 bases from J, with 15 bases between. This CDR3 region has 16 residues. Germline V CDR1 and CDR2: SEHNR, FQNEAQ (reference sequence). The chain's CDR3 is CASSRLQGHNTGELFF. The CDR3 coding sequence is TGTGCCAGCAGCAGGCTGCAGGGACATAACACCGGGGAGCTGTTTTTT.

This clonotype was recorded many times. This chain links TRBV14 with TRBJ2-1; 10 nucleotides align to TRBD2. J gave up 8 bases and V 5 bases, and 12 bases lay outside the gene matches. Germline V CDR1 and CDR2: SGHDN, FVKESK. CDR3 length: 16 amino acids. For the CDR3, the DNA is TGTGCCAGCAGCAAACTTGGGCTAGCGGGAGTTCATGAGCAGTTCTTC. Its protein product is CASSKLGLAGVHEQFF. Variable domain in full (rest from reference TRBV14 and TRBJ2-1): EAGVTQFPSHSVIEKGQTVTLRCDPISGHDNLYWYRRVMGKEIKFLLHFVKESKQDESGMPNNRFLAERTGGTYSTLKVQPAELEDSGVYFCASSKLGLAGVHEQFFGPGTRLTVL.

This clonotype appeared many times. The CDR3 region is CASSQGSGKSTDTQYF. For the CDR3, the DNA is TGCGCCAGCAGCCAAGGAAGCGGGAAGAGCACAGATACGCAGTATTTT. V and J are TRBV4-3 and TRBJ2-3; 7 positions match TRBD2. Germline values: CDR1 LGHNA, CDR2 YSLEER. With 1 base clipped from V and 0 bases from J, the junction kept 4 bases outside the gene matches. The CDR3 has 16 residues.

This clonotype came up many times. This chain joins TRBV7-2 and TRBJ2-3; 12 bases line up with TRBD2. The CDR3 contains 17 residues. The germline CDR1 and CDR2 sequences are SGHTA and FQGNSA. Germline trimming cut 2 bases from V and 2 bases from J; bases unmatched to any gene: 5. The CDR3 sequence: CASSLNGLAGPTDTQYF. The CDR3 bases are TGTGCCAGCAGCTTAAATGGACTAGCGGGACCCACAGATACGCAGTATTTT.

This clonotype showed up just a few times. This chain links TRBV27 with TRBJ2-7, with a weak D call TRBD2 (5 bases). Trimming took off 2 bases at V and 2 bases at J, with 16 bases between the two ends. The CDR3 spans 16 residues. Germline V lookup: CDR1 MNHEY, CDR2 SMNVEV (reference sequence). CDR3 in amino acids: CASSLARWESPYEQYF. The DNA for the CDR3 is TGTGCCAGCAGTTTAGCTCGGTGGGAGTCCCCCTACGAGCAGTACTTC.

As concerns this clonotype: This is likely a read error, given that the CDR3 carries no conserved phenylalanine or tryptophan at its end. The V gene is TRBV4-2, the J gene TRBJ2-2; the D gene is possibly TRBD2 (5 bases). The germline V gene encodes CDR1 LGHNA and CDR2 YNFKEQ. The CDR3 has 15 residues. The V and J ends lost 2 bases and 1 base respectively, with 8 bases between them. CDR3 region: CASSQYSENTGELFS. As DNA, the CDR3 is TGTGCCAGCAGCCAATATAGCGAGAACACCGGGGAGCTGTTTTCT.

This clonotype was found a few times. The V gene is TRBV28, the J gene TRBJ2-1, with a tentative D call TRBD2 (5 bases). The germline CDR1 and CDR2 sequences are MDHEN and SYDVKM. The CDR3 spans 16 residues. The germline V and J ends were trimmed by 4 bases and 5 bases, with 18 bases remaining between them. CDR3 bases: TGTGCCAGCAGTTCCCGAGGGAGTTGGAGAGACAATGAGCAGTTCTTC. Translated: CASSSRGSWRDNEQFF. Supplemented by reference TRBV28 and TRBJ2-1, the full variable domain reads DVKVTQSSRYLVKRTGEKVFLECVQDMDHENMFWYRQDPGLGLRLIYFSYDVKMKEKGDIPEGYSVSREKKERFSLILESASTNQTSMYLCASSSRGSWRDNEQFFGPGTRLTVL.

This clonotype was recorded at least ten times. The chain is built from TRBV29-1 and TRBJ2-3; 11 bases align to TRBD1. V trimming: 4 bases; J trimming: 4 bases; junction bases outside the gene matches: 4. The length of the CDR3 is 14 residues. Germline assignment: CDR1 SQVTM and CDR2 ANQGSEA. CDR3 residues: CSVGGQGVPDTQYF. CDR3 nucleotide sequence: TGCAGCGTTGGGGGACAGGGGGTCCCAGATACGCAGTATTTT.

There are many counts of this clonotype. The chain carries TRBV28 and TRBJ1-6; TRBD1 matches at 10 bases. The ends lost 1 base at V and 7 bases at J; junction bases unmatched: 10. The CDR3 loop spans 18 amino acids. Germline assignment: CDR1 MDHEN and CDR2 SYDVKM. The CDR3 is CASSLSLTGQGSNSPLHF. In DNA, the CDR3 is TGTGCCAGCAGTTTATCTTTAACGGGACAGGGGTCGAATTCACCCCTCCACTTT.

The CDR3 spells CASSVRLGGYTF. CDR3 sequence (DNA): TGTGCCAGCAGCGTGAGACTGGGCGGCTACACCTTC. V usage is TRBV7-9 and J usage is TRBJ1-2, with D uncertain. CDR1 and CDR2 (germline): SEHNR, FQNEAQ (reference sequence). Trimming stripped 5 bases from V and 8 bases from J, with 12 bases between. This CDR3 has 12 residues.